The rows below give T cell receptor beta chains drawn from one sample of a study of cytomegalovirus exposure and HLA in healthy donors. Clones were sequenced by immunoSEQ multiplex PCR, and TCRdb holds only the in-frame ones, with some missing. Counted here are over 150,000 clones, 65% to 70% occurring once; the ten biggest clones make up 4% to 5.5%. Sequencing used PBMCs. These receptors were obtained from a woman aged 18-30 years in good health and CMV-seropositive. Each CDR3 is given with its conserved first and last residue. The D gene is left open where the match is weak. Size tells how often a clone was seen (once, few, many) or the class of an expanded clone, and some rows leave it out.

clone size: few
D gene: .
V gene: TRBV28
J gene: TRBJ2-7
CDR3 DNA: TGTGCCAGCGGCCTGACAGGACTCTACGAGCAGTACTTC
CDR3 protein: CASGLTGLYEQYF

clone size: .
D gene: TRBD2
V gene: TRBV7-8
J gene: TRBJ2-7
CDR3 DNA: TGTGCCAGCAGCTTACTAGCGGGAGTTGCCTCCTACGAGCAGTACTTC
CDR3 protein: CASSLLAGVASYEQYF

clone size: .
D gene: TRBD2
V gene: TRBV7-2
J gene: TRBJ2-1
CDR3 DNA: TGTGCCAGCAGCTTAGCGGTAGCGGGGGTCGAGCAGTTCTTC
CDR3 protein: CASSLAVAGVEQFF

clone size: .
D gene: TRBD1
V gene: TRBV6-5
J gene: TRBJ2-5
CDR3 DNA: TGTGCCAGCAAACTCCAGGGGGCTGGGGAGACCCAGTACTTC
CDR3 protein: CASKLQGAGETQYF

clone size: few
D gene: .
V gene: TRBV25-1
J gene: TRBJ1-2
CDR3 DNA: TGTGCCAGCAGTGAATCCAGGGGCGGGGGCTATGGCTACACCTTC
CDR3 protein: CASSESRGGGYGYTF

clone size: .
D gene: TRBD1
V gene: TRBV11-2
J gene: TRBJ2-2
CDR3 DNA: TGTGCCAGCAGCTTAGTCCGAGACAGGGGGTTCGGGGAGCTGTTTTTT
CDR3 protein: CASSLVRDRGFGELFF

clone size: few
D gene: .
V gene: TRBV6-5
J gene: TRBJ1-6
CDR3 DNA: TGTGCCAGCAAAACAGGGACCTTAAATTCACCCCTCCACTTT
CDR3 protein: CASKTGTLNSPLHF

clone size: .
D gene: TRBD2
V gene: TRBV6-1
J gene: TRBJ2-7
CDR3 DNA: TGTGCCAGCAGTGATTCGCAACTAGCGGAGGAGCAGTACTTC
CDR3 protein: CASSDSQLAEEQYF

clone size: .
D gene: .
V gene: TRBV5-1
J gene: TRBJ1-5
CDR3 DNA: TGCGCCAGCAGCCCTTTTAGTGGGGCGGAACCCCAGCATTTT
CDR3 protein: CASSPFSGAEPQHF

clone size: .
D gene: .
V gene: TRBV10-1
J gene: TRBJ2-5
CDR3 DNA: TGCGCCAGCAGTGAGTCTACGGCTAGCAGACAAGAGACCCAGTACTTC
CDR3 protein: CASSESTASRQETQYF

clone size: .
D gene: .
V gene: TRBV7-3
J gene: TRBJ2-5
CDR3 DNA: TGTGCCAGCAGCTTAAATACGGGACAAGAGACCCAGTACTTC
CDR3 protein: CASSLNTGQETQYF

clone size: few
D gene: .
V gene: TRBV6-6
J gene: TRBJ1-2
CDR3 DNA: TGTGCCAGCAGTTCATACAGGGACTATGGCTACACCTTC
CDR3 protein: CASSSYRDYGYTF

clone size: .
D gene: .
V gene: TRBV11-2
J gene: TRBJ2-3
CDR3 DNA: TGTGCCAGCAGCTTGCATCCGGGTTCCGATACGCAGTATTTT
CDR3 protein: CASSLHPGSDTQYF

clone size: .
D gene: TRBD2
V gene: TRBV10-3
J gene: TRBJ2-2
CDR3 DNA: TGTGCCATCAGCGGACTAGCGCCTTCCGCGAACACCGGGGAGCTGTTTTTT
CDR3 protein: CAISGLAPSANTGELFF

clone size: .
D gene: .
V gene: TRBV30
J gene: TRBJ2-2
CDR3 DNA: TGTGCCTGCCAGACTAGTCCCGGGGAGCTGTTTTTT
CDR3 protein: CACQTSPGELFF

clone size: few
D gene: .
V gene: TRBV5-1
J gene: TRBJ1-5
CDR3 DNA: TGCGCCAGCAGCTTAGGAGCCCTAGTGGGTGGAAATCAGCCCCAGCATTTT
CDR3 protein: CASSLGALVGGNQPQHF

clone size: .
D gene: TRBD1
V gene: TRBV6-5
J gene: TRBJ1-2
CDR3 DNA: TGTGCCAGCAGCCCCGACGACAGGGTTCGTGGCTACACCTTC
CDR3 protein: CASSPDDRVRGYTF

clone size: .
D gene: .
V gene: TRBV7-2
J gene: TRBJ2-7
CDR3 DNA: TGTGCCAGCAGCTTTAGCGGTTCCTACGAGCAGTACTTC
CDR3 protein: CASSFSGSYEQYF

clone size: .
D gene: .
V gene: TRBV7-7
J gene: TRBJ2-2
CDR3 DNA: TGTGCTAGCAGCTTAGTGGTTGCCCCAGGCCCCGGGGAGCTGTTTTTT
CDR3 protein: CASSLVVAPGPGELFF

clone size: once
D gene: TRBD1
V gene: TRBV18
J gene: TRBJ1-3
CDR3 DNA: TGTGCCAGCTCCCCAAACCGACAGGGGTCCGGAAACACCATATATTTT
CDR3 protein: CASSPNRQGSGNTIYF

clone size: .
D gene: .
V gene: TRBV28
J gene: TRBJ1-5
CDR3 DNA: TGTGCCAGCAGTTCGGTATGGCCCCAGCATTTT
CDR3 protein: CASSSVWPQHF

clone size: few
D gene: TRBD1
V gene: TRBV4-2
J gene: TRBJ1-2
CDR3 DNA: TGTGCCAGCAGCCAAGTTACGGGACAGGGGGGATCTAACTATGGCTACACCTTC
CDR3 protein: CASSQVTGQGGSNYGYTF

clone size: .
D gene: TRBD1
V gene: TRBV30
J gene: TRBJ2-7
CDR3 DNA: TGTGCCTGGAGTCCCCGGGACAGGGGGCTTATGGGGCAGTGCTTC
CDR3 protein: CAWSPRDRGLMGQCF

clone size: .
D gene: .
V gene: TRBV27
J gene: TRBJ1-5
CDR3 DNA: TGTGCCAGCAGTTTAGTGGGGCTCAATCAGCCCCAGCATTTT
CDR3 protein: CASSLVGLNQPQHF

clone size: .
D gene: .
V gene: TRBV11-3
J gene: TRBJ2-7
CDR3 DNA: TGTGCCAGCAGCCCGACAGTCTCCTACGAGCAGTACTTC
CDR3 protein: CASSPTVSYEQYF

clone size: .
D gene: .
V gene: TRBV30
J gene: TRBJ1-2
CDR3 DNA: TGTGCCTGGCAGGCTCATGGCTACACCTTC
CDR3 protein: CAWQAHGYTF

clone size: .
D gene: .
V gene: TRBV9
J gene: TRBJ1-4
CDR3 DNA: TGTGCCAGCCTAAAGGGGGCAACTAATGAAAAACTGTTTTTT
CDR3 protein: CASLKGATNEKLFF

clone size: few
D gene: TRBD2
V gene: TRBV29-1
J gene: TRBJ2-1
CDR3 DNA: TGCAGCGGCACTAGCGGGAGCTACAATGAGCAGTTCTTC
CDR3 protein: CSGTSGSYNEQFF

clone size: once
D gene: .
V gene: TRBV7-8
J gene: TRBJ2-4
CDR3 DNA: TGTGCCAGCAGCCAACAGGTTTTTAGAAACATTCAGTACTTC
CDR3 protein: CASSQQVFRNIQYF

clone size: once
D gene: .
V gene: TRBV6-6
J gene: TRBJ2-5
CDR3 DNA: TGTGCCAGCAGTTACTCGAACAGGGAGGAGACCCAGTACTTC
CDR3 protein: CASSYSNREETQYF

clone size: .
D gene: .
V gene: TRBV12-5
J gene: TRBJ1-3
CDR3 DNA: TGTGCTAGTGGAATCATTGCTGGAAACACCATATATTTT
CDR3 protein: CASGIIAGNTIYF

clone size: once
D gene: TRBD1
V gene: TRBV6-1
J gene: TRBJ1-5
CDR3 DNA: TGTGCCAGCAGGATGACAGGGGAGATCCAGCCCCAGCATTTT
CDR3 protein: CASRMTGEIQPQHF

clone size: .
D gene: TRBD2
V gene: TRBV10-3
J gene: TRBJ2-1
CDR3 DNA: TGTGCCATCAGTGATTCCGCGGGGGGTTACAATGAGCAGTTCTTC
CDR3 protein: CAISDSAGGYNEQFF

clone size: few
D gene: TRBD1
V gene: TRBV28
J gene: TRBJ1-5
CDR3 DNA: TGTGCCAGCATATGGGACAGGGTAAATCAGCCCCAGCATTTT
CDR3 protein: CASIWDRVNQPQHF

clone size: .
D gene: .
V gene: TRBV7-9
J gene: TRBJ1-1
CDR3 DNA: TGTGCCAGCTCGGAGGGCTTGAACACTGAAGCTTTCTTT
CDR3 protein: CASSEGLNTEAFF

clone size: .
D gene: .
V gene: TRBV9
J gene: TRBJ2-1
CDR3 DNA: TGTGCCAGCACTCCCTGGGGGGAGAGCGACAATGAGCAGTTCTTC
CDR3 protein: CASTPWGESDNEQFF

clone size: .
D gene: .
V gene: TRBV15
J gene: TRBJ1-1
CDR3 DNA: TGTGCCACCTGGGGGGACCCGAACACTGAAGCTTTCTTT
CDR3 protein: CATWGDPNTEAFF

clone size: .
D gene: TRBD1
V gene: TRBV5-1
J gene: TRBJ2-4
CDR3 DNA: TGCGCCAGCAGCGTTACAGGGGTGGCCAAAAACATTCAGTACTTC
CDR3 protein: CASSVTGVAKNIQYF

clone size: .
D gene: TRBD2
V gene: TRBV7-3
J gene: TRBJ2-7
CDR3 DNA: TGTGCCAGCGATAGAGCGGGGGAAGCCTACGAGCAGTACTTC
CDR3 protein: CASDRAGEAYEQYF

clone size: .
D gene: .
V gene: TRBV28
J gene: TRBJ1-5
CDR3 DNA: TGTGCCAGCACTTGGGGGGATCAGCCCCAGCATTTT
CDR3 protein: CASTWGDQPQHF

clone size: few
D gene: TRBD2
V gene: TRBV27
J gene: TRBJ2-1
CDR3 DNA: TGTGCCAGCAGTTGGTCCGGACTAGCGGGCTACAATGAGCAGTTCTTC
CDR3 protein: CASSWSGLAGYNEQFF

clone size: .
D gene: TRBD1
V gene: TRBV29-1
J gene: TRBJ1-3
CDR3 DNA: TGCAGCGTGAGGGCAGGGGGCCAAAACACCATATATTTT
CDR3 protein: CSVRAGGQNTIYF

clone size: .
D gene: .
V gene: TRBV28
J gene: TRBJ1-2
CDR3 DNA: TGTGCCAGCACGGAGGGCTTCTATGGCTACACCTTC
CDR3 protein: CASTEGFYGYTF

clone size: .
D gene: .
V gene: TRBV5-6
J gene: TRBJ1-5
CDR3 DNA: TGTGCCAGCAGCCACACGGGGATACATCAGCCCCAGCATTTT
CDR3 protein: CASSHTGIHQPQHF

clone size: .
D gene: TRBD2
V gene: TRBV2
J gene: TRBJ2-3
CDR3 DNA: TGTGCCAGCAGCCTACTAGCGCGGGGGGGATCCGATACGCAGTATTTT
CDR3 protein: CASSLLARGGSDTQYF

clone size: .
D gene: TRBD1
V gene: TRBV7-2
J gene: TRBJ1-6
CDR3 DNA: TGTGCCAGCAGCTTAGTGGGACAGGAGGGCCGGATAGATTCACCCCTCCACTTT
CDR3 protein: CASSLVGQEGRIDSPLHF

clone size: .
D gene: TRBD1
V gene: TRBV27
J gene: TRBJ2-5
CDR3 DNA: TGTGCCAGCAGCCTCGGACAGGGCCAAGAGACCCAGTACTTC
CDR3 protein: CASSLGQGQETQYF

clone size: .
D gene: TRBD2
V gene: TRBV5-1
J gene: TRBJ2-5
CDR3 DNA: TGCGCCAGCAGGGCTAGCGGGACTCAGGAGACCCAGTACTTC
CDR3 protein: CASRASGTQETQYF

clone size: once
D gene: .
V gene: TRBV18
J gene: TRBJ1-4
CDR3 DNA: TGTGCCAGCTCACCTTCCATACCCCCTATTGAAAAACTGTTTTTT
CDR3 protein: CASSPSIPPIEKLFF

clone size: .
D gene: .
V gene: TRBV28
J gene: TRBJ1-5
CDR3 DNA: TGTGCCAGCATCTTGGGCGGGGGGGGCCGTCTTCAGCCCCAGCATTTT
CDR3 protein: CASILGGGGRLQPQHF

clone size: .
D gene: TRBD1
V gene: TRBV10-3
J gene: TRBJ1-2
CDR3 DNA: TGTGCCATCAGCTTGACAGGGACATATGGCTACACCTTC
CDR3 protein: CAISLTGTYGYTF

clone size: .
D gene: TRBD1
V gene: TRBV2
J gene: TRBJ2-5
CDR3 DNA: TGTGCCAGCAACAGGGGGACGTACCAAGAGACCCAGTACTTC
CDR3 protein: CASNRGTYQETQYF

clone size: once
D gene: .
V gene: TRBV2
J gene: TRBJ1-1
CDR3 DNA: TGTGCCAGCAACCGGGAGGGGAAGGACACTGAAGCTTTCTTT
CDR3 protein: CASNREGKDTEAFF

clone size: once
D gene: .
V gene: TRBV5-1
J gene: TRBJ2-7
CDR3 DNA: TGCGCCAGCAGCTTGCCGCACAGGGAGCAGTACTTC
CDR3 protein: CASSLPHREQYF

clone size: .
D gene: TRBD1
V gene: TRBV19
J gene: TRBJ1-2
CDR3 DNA: TGTGCCAGTAGAGGGGGCCCCTCTAACTATGGCTACACCTTC
CDR3 protein: CASRGGPSNYGYTF

clone size: .
D gene: TRBD2
V gene: TRBV6-4
J gene: TRBJ2-5
CDR3 DNA: TGTGCCAGCAGGCGGGAGGGCCGGAAGACCCAGTACTTC
CDR3 protein: CASRREGRKTQYF

clone size: few
D gene: TRBD1
V gene: TRBV29-1
J gene: TRBJ1-1
CDR3 DNA: TGCAGCGTTCGTCTGCCAGGGGGCAGTTACACTGAAGCTTTCTTT
CDR3 protein: CSVRLPGGSYTEAFF

clone size: .
D gene: .
V gene: TRBV4-1
J gene: TRBJ2-1
CDR3 DNA: TGCGCCAGCAGCCAAATCTTTGAAGCGGTTGAGCAGTTCTTC
CDR3 protein: CASSQIFEAVEQFF

clone size: .
D gene: TRBD2
V gene: TRBV11-2
J gene: TRBJ2-3
CDR3 DNA: TGTGCCAGCAGCTTAACCGCTAGCGGGTTAAAAATGGATACGCAGTATTTT
CDR3 protein: CASSLTASGLKMDTQYF

clone size: .
D gene: TRBD1
V gene: TRBV7-8
J gene: TRBJ2-4
CDR3 DNA: TGTGCCAGCAGCTTAGCGGCGACAGGGAGAGCCAAAAACATTCAGTACTTC
CDR3 protein: CASSLAATGRAKNIQYF